These 10 T cell receptor beta chains share one sample of origin, sequenced in a study of shared clonotypes between healthy human individuals. The assay was immunoSEQ multiplex PCR, and TCRdb's table has in-frame clones only and misses some. The sample comprises around 120,000 clones, about 72% of which are singletons, and about 25% rests with the top ten. The source material was memory CD8+ T cells sorted from blood. Described subset: CD45RO+ cells pooled with CCR7-negative TemRA cells. These receptors were taken from a woman younger than 45 in good health.

The chain is built from TRBV27 and TRBJ2-5, with TRBD2 matching over 7 bases. The V gene's germline CDR1 is MNHEY and CDR2 SMNVEV (reference sequence). The CDR3 totals 16 residues. The V gene end was trimmed by 5 bases and the J gene end by 2 bases; junction bases not matched to a gene: 11. CDR3 in amino acids: CASSKRPGGGQETQYF. The CDR3 DNA follows: TGTGCCAGCAGTAAACGTCCGGGAGGAGGACAAGAGACCCAGTACTTC.

V usage is TRBV11-2 and J usage is TRBJ2-7, with D perhaps matching TRBD1 (6 bases). Between the trimmed V and J ends, which lost 0 bases and 2 bases, there was a span of 14 bases. Germline CDR1 is SGHAT and CDR2 is FQNNGV. The CDR3 has 16 residues. CDR3 region: CASSLDRDPGAYEQYF. The CDR3 region has the DNA TGTGCCAGCAGCTTAGATCGGGACCCAGGGGCCTACGAGCAGTACTTC.

The V and J genes are TRBV2 and TRBJ2-1; D uncertain. Per the germline V gene, CDR1 is SNHLY and CDR2 is FYNNEI. This CDR3 is built from 13 residues. V dropped 6 bases and J dropped 5 bases, with 11 bases sitting between them. Here the CDR3 DNA reads TGTGCCAGCAGAGACGCATTGAACAATGAGCAGTTCTTC. Translated: CASRDALNNEQFF.

The chain joins TRBV19 to TRBJ2-2; 11 positions agree with TRBD2. The germline gives CDR1 LNHDA, CDR2 SQIVND (reference sequence). There are 13 residues in the CDR3. The chain's CDR3 is CSSSGRSTGELFF. Here the CDR3 DNA reads TGTTCCTCTAGCGGGAGGAGCACCGGGGAGCTGTTTTTT.

J is TRBJ2-1 and V is TRBV7-9; D gene unclear. Trimming took 2 bases from V and 7 from J, leaving 6 bases between them. Germline V lookup: CDR1 SEHNR, CDR2 FQNEAQ (reference sequence). This CDR3 is 12 amino acids long. The CDR3 DNA sequence: TGTGCCAGCAGCTTAAGTTTAAATGAGCAGTTCTTC. Protein sequence: CASSLSLNEQFF. Full variable domain (missing parts from reference TRBV7-9 and TRBJ2-1): DTGVSQNPRHKITKRGQNVTFRCDPISEHNRLYWYRQTLGQGPEFLTYFQNEAQLEKSRLLSDRFSAERPKGSFSTLEIQRTEQGDSAMYLCASSLSLNEQFFGPGTRLTVL.

The rearrangement uses TRBV6-6 and TRBJ2-1; TRBD2 matches 9 bases. V gave up 0 bases and J gave up 7 bases; unmatched junction bases: 7. The CDR3 spans 16 residues. Looked up from germline, CDR1 is MNHNY and CDR2 is SVGAGI (reference sequence). The CDR3 is CASSYSGLAGLNEQFF. The DNA of the CDR3 is TGTGCCAGCAGTTACTCAGGGCTAGCGGGACTTAATGAGCAGTTCTTC.

This clone was counted only a few times. The CDR3 region has the DNA TGCAGCGGTCACCCCTACCCACCGGGCCCGGGAAACACTGAAGCTTTCTTT. Protein product: CSGHPYPPGPGNTEAFF. The V gene is TRBV29-1, the J gene TRBJ1-1; D unclear. V lost 7 bases and J 2 bases, leaving 26 bases between the germline ends. Germline CDR1 SQVTM, CDR2 ANQGSEA. This CDR3 is built from 17 residues.

V usage is TRBV29-1 and J usage is TRBJ2-7; 10 bases line up with TRBD2. The J segment lost 6 bases and the V segment lost 0 bases, leaving 5 bases of the junction unmatched. CDR1 and CDR2 from the germline V gene are SQVTM and ANQGSEA. There are 14 residues in the CDR3. The CDR3, as DNA: TGCAGCGTTGAAGAGCCAGCGGGAGGGCCCGAGCAGTACTTC. Its translation is CSVEEPAGGPEQYF.

The sample holds a few counts of this clone. The rearrangement joins TRBV2 to TRBJ2-7; D is unclear. The CDR3 runs 17 residues. The germline V gene has CDR1 SNHLY and CDR2 FYNNEI. V was shortened by 2 bases and J by 0 bases, with 17 bases between the two germline ends. The CDR3 DNA reads as TGTGCCAGCAGTGAAAGTGGAAATCTAGGGCCCTCCTACGAGCAGTACTTC. This sequence encodes CASSESGNLGPSYEQYF.

The chain carries TRBV5-6 and TRBJ2-5; TRBD2 is a possible D gene (6 bases). V lost 0 bases, J lost 9 bases, and 15 bases lay in between. CDR3 length equals 14 residues. The germline gives CDR1 SGHDT, CDR2 YYEEEE. The CDR3 region is CASSLAAGRRAQYF. The CDR3 DNA follows: TGTGCCAGCAGCTTGGCGGCAGGGCGGAGGGCCCAGTACTTC.